This record concerns one T cell receptor beta chain sequence. Its antigen remains unknown. This entry comes from a study of T cells in tumors after PD-1 blockade. CDR1 and CDR2 from the germline V gene are MDHEN and SYDVKM. The CDR3 consists of 17 residues. V shed 3 bases and J 9 bases; nucleotides not matched to a gene: 13. Using immunoSEQ multiplex PCR, the repertoire was profiled, and TCRdb retains in-frame clones only, with some absent. The data contain almost 35,000 clones, 73% of them singletons. Study-level points and caveats: Peripheral recruitment is suggested, as some novel exhausted tumor clones were in pre-treatment blood.

Here the sequenced sample was PBMCs, taken after anti-PD-1 treatment. The chain employs TRBV28 and TRBJ2-1, with 11 bases matching TRBD2. The clonotype comes from a human donor with basal cell carcinoma. The CDR3 bases are TGTGCCAGCAGTTTTCCGACTAGCGGGGCTGGAGTGGGTGAGCAGTTCTTC. Protein: CASSFPTSGAGVGEQFF.